This TCR beta chain was recovered during a study of identical twins. In this sample, this clonotype turned up a few times. Its specificity is unknown. MiXCR, run by TCRdb on the 5' RACE reads, gives a single entry per CDR3 protein. The table lists more than 600,000 distinct CDR3 sequences, 18% of them singletons, with 10% to 15% in the top ten. Whole-study findings and limits: Researchers reported excess low generation probability among twin-shared out-of-frame alpha sequences. Among beta out-of-frame sequences, excess sharing between twins appeared weaker.

No donor was unhealthy or non-Caucasian. The sample was also linked to a second study, of T cells expressing NK-cell markers. From that report: Expanded clones of NKG2C+ T cells had an unclear HCMV specificity.

This clonotype was obtained from a woman aged 18 to 35 in good health. Sequencing input: PBMCs.

CDR3 nucleotides: TGTGCCAGCAGCACCCAGCGGGAGGTCTCCTACAATGAGCAGTTCTTC. Translated: CASSTQREVSYNEQFF. The chain recombines TRBV11-2 with TRBJ2-1; 9 bases match TRBD2. The CDR3 contains 16 residues. Germline V gene lookup returns CDR1 SGHAT and CDR2 FQNNGV. With 5 bases clipped from V and 0 bases from J, the junction kept 5 bases outside the gene matches. Supplemented by reference TRBV11-2 and TRBJ2-1, the full variable domain reads EAGVAQSPRYKIIEKRQSVAFWCNPISGHATLYWYQQILGQGPKLLIQFQNNGVVDDSQLPKDRFSAERLKGVDSTLKIQPAKLEDSAVYLCASSTQREVSYNEQFFGPGTRLTVL.